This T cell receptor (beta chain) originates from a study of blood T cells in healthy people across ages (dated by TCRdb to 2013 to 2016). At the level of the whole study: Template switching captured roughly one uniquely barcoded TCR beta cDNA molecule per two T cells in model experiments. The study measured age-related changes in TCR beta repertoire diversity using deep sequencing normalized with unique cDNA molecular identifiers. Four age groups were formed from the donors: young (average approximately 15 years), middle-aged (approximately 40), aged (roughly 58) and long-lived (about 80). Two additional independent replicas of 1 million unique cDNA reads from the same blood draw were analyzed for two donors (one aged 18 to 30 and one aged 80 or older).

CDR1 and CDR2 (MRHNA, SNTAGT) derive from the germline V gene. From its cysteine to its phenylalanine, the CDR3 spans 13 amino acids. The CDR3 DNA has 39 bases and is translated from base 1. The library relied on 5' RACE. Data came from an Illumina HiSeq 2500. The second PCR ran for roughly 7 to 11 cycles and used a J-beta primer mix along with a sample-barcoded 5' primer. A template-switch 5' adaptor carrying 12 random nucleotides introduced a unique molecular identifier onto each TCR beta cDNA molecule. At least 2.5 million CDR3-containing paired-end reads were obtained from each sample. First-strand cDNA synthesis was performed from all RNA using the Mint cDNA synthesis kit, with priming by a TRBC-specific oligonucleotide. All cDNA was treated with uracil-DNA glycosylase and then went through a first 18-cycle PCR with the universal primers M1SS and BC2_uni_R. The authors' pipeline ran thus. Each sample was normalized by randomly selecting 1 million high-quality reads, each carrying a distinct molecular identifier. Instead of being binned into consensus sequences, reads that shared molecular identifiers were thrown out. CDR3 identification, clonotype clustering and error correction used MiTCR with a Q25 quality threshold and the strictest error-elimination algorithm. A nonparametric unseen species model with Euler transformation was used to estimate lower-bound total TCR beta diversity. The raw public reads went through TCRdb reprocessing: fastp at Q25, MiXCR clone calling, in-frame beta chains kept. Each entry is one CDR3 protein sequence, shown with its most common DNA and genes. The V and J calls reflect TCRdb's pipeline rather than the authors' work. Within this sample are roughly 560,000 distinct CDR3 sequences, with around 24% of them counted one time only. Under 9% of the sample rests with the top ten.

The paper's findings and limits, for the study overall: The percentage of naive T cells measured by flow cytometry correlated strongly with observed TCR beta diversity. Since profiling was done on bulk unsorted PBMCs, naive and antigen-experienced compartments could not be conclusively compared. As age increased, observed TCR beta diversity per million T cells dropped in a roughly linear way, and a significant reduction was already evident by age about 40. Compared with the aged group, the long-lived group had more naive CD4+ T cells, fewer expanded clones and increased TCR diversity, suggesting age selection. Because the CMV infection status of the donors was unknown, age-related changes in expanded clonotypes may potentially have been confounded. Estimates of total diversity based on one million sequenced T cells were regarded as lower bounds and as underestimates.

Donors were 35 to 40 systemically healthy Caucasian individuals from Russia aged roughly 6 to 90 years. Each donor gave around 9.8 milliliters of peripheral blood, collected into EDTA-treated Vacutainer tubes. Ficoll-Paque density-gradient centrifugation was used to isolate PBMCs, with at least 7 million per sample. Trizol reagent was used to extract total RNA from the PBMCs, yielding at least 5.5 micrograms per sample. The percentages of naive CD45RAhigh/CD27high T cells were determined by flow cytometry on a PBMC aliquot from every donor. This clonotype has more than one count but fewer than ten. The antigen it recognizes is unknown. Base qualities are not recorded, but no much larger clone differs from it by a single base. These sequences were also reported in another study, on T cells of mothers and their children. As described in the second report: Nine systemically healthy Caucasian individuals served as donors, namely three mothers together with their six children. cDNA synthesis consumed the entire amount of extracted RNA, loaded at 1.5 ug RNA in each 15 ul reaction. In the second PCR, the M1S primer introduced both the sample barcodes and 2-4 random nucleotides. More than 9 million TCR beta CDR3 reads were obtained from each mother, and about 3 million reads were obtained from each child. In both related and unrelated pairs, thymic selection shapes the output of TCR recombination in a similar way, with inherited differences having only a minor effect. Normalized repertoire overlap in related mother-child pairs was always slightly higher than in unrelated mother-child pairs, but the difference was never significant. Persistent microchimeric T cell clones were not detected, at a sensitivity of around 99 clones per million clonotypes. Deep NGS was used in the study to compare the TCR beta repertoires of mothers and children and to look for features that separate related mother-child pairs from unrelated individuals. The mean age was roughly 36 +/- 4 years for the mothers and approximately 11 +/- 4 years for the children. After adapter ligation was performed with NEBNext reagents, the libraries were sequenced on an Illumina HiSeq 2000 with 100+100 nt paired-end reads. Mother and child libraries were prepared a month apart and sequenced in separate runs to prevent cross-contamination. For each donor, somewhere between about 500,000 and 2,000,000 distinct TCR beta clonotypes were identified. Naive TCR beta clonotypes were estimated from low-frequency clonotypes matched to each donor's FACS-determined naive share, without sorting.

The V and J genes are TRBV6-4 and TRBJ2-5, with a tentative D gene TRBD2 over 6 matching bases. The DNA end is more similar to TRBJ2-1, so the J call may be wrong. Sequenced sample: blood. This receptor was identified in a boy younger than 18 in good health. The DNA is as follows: TGTGCCAGCAGGGAGGGGTCTACTCTATCCCAGTTCTTC. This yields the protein CASREGSTLSQFF.